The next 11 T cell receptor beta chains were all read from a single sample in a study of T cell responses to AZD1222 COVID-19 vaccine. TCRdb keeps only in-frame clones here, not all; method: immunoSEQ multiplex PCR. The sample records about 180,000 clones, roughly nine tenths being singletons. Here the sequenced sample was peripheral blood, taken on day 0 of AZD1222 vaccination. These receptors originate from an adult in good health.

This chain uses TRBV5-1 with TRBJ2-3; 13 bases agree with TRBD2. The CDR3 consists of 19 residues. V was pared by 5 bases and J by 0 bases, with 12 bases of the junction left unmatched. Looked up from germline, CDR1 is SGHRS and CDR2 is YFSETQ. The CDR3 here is CASRPGLAGSQTSTDTQYF. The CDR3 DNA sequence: TGCGCCAGCAGACCGGGACTAGCGGGGAGTCAAACGAGCACAGATACGCAGTATTTT.

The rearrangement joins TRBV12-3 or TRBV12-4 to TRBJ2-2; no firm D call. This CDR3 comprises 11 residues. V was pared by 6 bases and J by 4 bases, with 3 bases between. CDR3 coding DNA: TGTGCCAGCAGACTCACCGGGGAGCTGTTTTTT. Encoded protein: CASRLTGELFF.

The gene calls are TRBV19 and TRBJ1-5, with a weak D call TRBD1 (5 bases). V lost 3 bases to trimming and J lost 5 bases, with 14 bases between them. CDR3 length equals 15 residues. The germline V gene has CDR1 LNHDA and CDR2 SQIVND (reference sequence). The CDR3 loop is CASSMWDGPDQPQHF. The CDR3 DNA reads TGTGCCAGTAGTATGTGGGACGGCCCAGATCAGCCCCAGCATTTT.

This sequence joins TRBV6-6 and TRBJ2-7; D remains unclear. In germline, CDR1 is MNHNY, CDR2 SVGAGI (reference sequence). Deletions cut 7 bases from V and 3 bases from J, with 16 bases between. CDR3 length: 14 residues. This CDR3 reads CASILGFGNYEQYF. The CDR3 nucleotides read TGTGCCAGCATATTAGGGTTCGGTAACTACGAGCAGTACTTC.

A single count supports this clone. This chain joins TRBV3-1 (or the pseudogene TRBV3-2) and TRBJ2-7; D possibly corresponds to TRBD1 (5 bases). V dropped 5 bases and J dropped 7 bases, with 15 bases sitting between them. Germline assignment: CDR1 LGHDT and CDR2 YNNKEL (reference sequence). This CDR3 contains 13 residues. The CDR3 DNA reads TGTGCCAGCAGCACCGACAGATGGGGAGAGCAGTACGTC. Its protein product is CASSTDRWGEQYV.

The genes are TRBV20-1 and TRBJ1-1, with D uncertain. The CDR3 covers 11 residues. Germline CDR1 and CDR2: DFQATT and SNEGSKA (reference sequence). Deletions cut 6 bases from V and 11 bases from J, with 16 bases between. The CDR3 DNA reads TGCAGTGCCTTAAACCCGGTGGTGGCTTTCTTT. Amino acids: CSALNPVVAFF.

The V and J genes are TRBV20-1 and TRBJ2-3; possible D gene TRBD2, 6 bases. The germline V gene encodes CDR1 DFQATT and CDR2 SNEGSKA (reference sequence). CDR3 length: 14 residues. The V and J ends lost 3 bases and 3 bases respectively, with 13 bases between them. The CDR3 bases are TGCAGTGCTAGTTACCCCGGGGGTACAGATACGCAGTATTTT. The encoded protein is CSASYPGGTDTQYF.

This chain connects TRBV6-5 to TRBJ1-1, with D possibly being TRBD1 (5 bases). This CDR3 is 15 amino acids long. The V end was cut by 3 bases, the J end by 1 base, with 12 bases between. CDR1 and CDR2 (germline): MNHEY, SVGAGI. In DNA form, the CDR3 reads TGTGCCAGCAGTTATGAGGGGCTCACGAACACTGAAGCTTTCTTT. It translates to CASSYEGLTNTEAFF.

The CDR3 protein is CASSSGQGGPQYF. CDR3 bases: TGTGCCAGCAGCTCGGGACAGGGTGGGCCCCAGTACTTC. This rearrangement joins TRBV7-3 to TRBJ2-5; 9 nucleotides match TRBD1. The junction had 6 bases not matched to a gene; V was cut back by 4 bases and J by 9 bases. The CDR3 is made up of 13 amino acids. The germline V gene encodes CDR1 SGHTA and CDR2 FQGTGA.

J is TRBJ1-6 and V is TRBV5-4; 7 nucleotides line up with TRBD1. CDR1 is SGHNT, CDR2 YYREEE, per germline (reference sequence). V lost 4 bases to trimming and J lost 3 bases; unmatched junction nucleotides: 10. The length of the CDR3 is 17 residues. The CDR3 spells CASSRGDQGVYNSPLHF. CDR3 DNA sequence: TGTGCCAGCAGCCGGGGGGACCAGGGGGTCTATAATTCACCCCTCCACTTT.

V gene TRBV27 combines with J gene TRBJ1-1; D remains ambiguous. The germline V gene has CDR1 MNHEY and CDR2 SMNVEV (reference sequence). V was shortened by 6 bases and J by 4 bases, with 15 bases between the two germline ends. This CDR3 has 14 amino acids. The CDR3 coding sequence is TGTGCCAGCAGCTACGGCGATTGGCGCACTGAAGCTTTCTTT. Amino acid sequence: CASSYGDWRTEAFF.